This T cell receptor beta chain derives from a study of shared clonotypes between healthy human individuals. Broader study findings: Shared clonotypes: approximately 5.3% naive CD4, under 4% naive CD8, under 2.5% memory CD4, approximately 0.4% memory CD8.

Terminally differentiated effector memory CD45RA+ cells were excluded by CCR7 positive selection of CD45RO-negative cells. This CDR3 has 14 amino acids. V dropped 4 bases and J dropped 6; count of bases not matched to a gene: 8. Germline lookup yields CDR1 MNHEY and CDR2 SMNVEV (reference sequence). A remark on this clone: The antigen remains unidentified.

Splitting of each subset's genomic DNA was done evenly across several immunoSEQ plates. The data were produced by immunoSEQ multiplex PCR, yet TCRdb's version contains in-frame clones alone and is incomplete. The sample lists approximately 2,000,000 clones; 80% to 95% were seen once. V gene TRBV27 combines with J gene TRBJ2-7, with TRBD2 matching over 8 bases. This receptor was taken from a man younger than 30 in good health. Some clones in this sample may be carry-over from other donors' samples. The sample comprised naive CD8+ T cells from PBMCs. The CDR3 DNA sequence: TGTGCCAGCAGTTCGGGACTAGATCTATTCGAGCAGTACTTC. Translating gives CASSSGLDLFEQYF.